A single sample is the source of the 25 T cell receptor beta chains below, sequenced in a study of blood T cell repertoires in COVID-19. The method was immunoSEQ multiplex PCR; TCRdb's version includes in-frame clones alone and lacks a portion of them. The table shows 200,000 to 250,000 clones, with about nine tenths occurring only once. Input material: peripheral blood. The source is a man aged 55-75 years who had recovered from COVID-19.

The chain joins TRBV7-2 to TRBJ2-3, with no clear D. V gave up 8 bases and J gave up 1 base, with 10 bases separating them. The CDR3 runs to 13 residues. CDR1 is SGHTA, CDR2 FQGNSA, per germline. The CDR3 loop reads CASLFRGTDTQYF. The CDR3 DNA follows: TGTGCCAGCCTATTTCGGGGCACAGATACGCAGTATTTT. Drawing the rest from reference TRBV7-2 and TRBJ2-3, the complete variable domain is GAGVSQSPSNKVTEKGKDVELRCDPISGHTALYWYRQSLGQGLEFLIYFQGNSAPDKSGLPSDRFSAERTGGSVSTLTIQRTQQEDSAVYLCASLFRGTDTQYFGPGTRLTVL.

This CDR3 is CASSSGPQGTEAFF. Here the CDR3 DNA reads TGTGCCAGCAGTAGTGGACCTCAGGGCACTGAAGCTTTCTTT. The chain has TRBV7-3 and TRBJ1-1; TRBD1 might be the D (5 bases). Germline CDR1 is SGHTA and CDR2 is FQGTGA. Trimming shortened V by 6 bases and J by 4 bases, and 15 bases separated the two germline ends. This CDR3 is 14 amino acids long.

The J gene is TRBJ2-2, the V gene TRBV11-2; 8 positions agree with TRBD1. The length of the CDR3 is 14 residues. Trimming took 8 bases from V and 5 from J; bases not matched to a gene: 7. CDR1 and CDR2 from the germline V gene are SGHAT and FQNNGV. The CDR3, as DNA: TGTGCCAGCGAACGGACAGGGTTTACCGGGGAGCTGTTTTTT. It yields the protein CASERTGFTGELFF.

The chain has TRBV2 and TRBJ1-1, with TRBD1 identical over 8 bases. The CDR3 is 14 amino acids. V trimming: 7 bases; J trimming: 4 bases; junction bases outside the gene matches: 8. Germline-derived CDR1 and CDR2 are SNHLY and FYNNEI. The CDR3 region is CASMGQARGTEAFF. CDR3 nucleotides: TGTGCCAGCATGGGACAGGCACGGGGCACTGAAGCTTTCTTT.

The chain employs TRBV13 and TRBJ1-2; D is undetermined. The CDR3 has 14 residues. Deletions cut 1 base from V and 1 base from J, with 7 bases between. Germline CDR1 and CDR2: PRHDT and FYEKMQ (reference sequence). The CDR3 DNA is TGTGCCAGCAGCTTAGCGAGGGTTAACTATGGCTACACCTTC. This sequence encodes CASSLARVNYGYTF.

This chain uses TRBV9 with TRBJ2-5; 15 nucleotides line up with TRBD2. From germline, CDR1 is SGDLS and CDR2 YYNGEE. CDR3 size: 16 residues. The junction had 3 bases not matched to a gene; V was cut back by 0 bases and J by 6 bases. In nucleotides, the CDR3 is TGTGCCAGCAGCGTAGGGACTAGCGGGGGGGCAAAGACCCAGTACTTC. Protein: CASSVGTSGGAKTQYF.

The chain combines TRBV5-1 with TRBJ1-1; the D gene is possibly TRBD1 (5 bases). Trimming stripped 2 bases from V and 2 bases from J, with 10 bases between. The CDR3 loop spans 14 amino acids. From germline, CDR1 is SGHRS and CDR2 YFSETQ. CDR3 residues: CASSFQGFNTEAFF. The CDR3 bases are TGCGCCAGCAGCTTCCAGGGATTTAACACTGAAGCTTTCTTT.

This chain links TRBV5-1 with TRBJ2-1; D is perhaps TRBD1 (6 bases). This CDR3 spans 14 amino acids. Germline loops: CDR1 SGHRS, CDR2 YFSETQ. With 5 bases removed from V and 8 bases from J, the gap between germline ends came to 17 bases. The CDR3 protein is CASRPQGTTHEQFF. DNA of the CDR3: TGCGCCAGCAGACCCCAGGGGACCACACATGAGCAGTTCTTC.

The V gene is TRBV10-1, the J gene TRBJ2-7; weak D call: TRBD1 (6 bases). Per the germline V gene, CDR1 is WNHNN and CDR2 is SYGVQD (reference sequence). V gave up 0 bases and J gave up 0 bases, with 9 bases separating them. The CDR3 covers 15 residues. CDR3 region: CASSESRGSSYEQYF. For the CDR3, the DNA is TGCGCCAGCAGTGAGTCAAGGGGGAGCTCCTACGAGCAGTACTTC.

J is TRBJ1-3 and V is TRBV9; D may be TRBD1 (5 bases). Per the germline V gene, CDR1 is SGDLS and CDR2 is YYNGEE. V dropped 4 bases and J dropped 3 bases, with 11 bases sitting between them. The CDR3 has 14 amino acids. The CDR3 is CASSPPGIGNTIYF. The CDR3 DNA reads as TGTGCCAGCAGCCCTCCAGGGATTGGAAACACCATATATTTT.

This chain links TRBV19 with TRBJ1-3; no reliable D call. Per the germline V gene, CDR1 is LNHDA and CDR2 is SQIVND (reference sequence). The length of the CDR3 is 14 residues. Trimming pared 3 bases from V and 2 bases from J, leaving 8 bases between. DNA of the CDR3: TGTGCCAGTAGTATTGGGGAGACTGGAAACACCATATATTTT. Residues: CASSIGETGNTIYF.

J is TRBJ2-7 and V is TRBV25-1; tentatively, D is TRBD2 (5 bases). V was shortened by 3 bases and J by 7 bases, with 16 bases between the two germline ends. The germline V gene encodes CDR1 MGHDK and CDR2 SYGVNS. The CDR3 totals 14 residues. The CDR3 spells CASSDPGGVREQYF. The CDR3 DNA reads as TGTGCCAGCAGTGACCCCGGAGGAGTTAGAGAGCAGTACTTC.

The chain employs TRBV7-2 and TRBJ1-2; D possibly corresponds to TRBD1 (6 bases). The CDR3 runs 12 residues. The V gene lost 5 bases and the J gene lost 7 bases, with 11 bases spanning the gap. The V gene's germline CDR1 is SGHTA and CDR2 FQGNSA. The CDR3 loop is CASSQRGFGYTF. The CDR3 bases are TGTGCCAGCAGCCAAAGGGGGTTTGGCTACACCTTC.

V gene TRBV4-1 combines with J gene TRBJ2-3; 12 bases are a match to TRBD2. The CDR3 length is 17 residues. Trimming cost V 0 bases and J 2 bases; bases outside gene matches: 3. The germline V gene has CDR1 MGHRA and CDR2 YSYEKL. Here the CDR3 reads CASSQETSGRPTDTQYF. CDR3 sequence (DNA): TGCGCCAGCAGCCAAGAGACTAGCGGGAGACCCACAGATACGCAGTATTTT.

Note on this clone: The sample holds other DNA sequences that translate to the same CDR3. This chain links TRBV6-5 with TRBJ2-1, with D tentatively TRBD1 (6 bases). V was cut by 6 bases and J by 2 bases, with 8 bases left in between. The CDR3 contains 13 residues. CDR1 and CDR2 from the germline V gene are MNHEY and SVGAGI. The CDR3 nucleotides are TGTGCCAGCAGCCGGGACACCTACAATGAGCAGTTCTTC. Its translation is CASSRDTYNEQFF.

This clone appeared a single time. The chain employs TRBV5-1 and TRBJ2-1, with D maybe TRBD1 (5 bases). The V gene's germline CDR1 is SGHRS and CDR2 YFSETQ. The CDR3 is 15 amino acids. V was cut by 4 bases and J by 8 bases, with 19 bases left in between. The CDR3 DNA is TGCGCCAGCAGCGAAGGACAATCTCAGTTCGATGAGCAGTTCTTC. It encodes CASSEGQSQFDEQFF.

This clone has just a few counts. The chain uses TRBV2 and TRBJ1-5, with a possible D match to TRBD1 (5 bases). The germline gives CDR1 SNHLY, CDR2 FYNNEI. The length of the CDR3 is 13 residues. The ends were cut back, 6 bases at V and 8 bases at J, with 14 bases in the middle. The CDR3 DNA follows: TGTGCCAGCAGGATAGGGGTAGGAGAGCCCCAGCATTTT. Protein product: CASRIGVGEPQHF.

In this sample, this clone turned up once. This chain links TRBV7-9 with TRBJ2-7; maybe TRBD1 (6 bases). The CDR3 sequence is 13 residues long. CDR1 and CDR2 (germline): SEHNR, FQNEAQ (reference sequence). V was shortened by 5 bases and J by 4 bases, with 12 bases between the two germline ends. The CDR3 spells CASSPRGGYEQYF. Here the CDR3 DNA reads TGTGCCAGCAGCCCAAGAGGGGGATACGAGCAGTACTTC.

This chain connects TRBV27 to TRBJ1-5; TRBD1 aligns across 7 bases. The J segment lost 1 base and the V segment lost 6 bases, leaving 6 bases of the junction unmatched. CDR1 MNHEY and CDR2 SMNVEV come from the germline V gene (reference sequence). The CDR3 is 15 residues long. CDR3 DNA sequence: TGTGCCAGCAGCCTACTACAGGGGAGCAATCAGCCCCAGCATTTT. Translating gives CASSLLQGSNQPQHF.

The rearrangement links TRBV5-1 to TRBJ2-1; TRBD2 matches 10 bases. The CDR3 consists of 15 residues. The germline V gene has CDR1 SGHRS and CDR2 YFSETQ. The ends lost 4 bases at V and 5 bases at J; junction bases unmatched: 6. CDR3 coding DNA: TGCGCCAGCAGCGAAGCGGGAGGGCCCCACAATGAGCAGTTCTTC. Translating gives CASSEAGGPHNEQFF. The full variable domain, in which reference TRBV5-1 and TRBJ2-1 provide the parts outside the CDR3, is KAGVTQTPRYLIKTRGQQVTLSCSPISGHRSVSWYQQTPGQGLQFLFEYFSETQRNKGNFPGRFSGRQFSNSRSEMNVSTLELGDSALYLCASSEAGGPHNEQFFGPGTRLTVL.

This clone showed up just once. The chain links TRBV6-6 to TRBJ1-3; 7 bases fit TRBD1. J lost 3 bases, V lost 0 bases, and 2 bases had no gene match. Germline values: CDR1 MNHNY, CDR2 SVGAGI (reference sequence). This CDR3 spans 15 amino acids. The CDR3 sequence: CASSYSNRGGNTIYF. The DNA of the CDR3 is TGTGCCAGCAGTTACTCGAACAGGGGTGGAAACACCATATATTTT.

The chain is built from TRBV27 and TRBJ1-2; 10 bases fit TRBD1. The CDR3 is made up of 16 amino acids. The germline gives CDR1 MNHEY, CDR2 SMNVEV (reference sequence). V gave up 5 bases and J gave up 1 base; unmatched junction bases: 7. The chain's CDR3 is CASSTWTGGFNYGYTF. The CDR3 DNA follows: TGTGCCAGCAGTACATGGACAGGGGGTTTTAACTATGGCTACACCTTC.

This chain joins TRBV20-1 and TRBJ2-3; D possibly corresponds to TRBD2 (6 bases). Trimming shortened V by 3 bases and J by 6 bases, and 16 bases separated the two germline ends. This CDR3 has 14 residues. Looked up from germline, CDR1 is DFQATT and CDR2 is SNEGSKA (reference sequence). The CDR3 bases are TGCAGTGCTAGTTACGGGGGAATAGGTGATACGCAGTATTTT. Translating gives CSASYGGIGDTQYF.

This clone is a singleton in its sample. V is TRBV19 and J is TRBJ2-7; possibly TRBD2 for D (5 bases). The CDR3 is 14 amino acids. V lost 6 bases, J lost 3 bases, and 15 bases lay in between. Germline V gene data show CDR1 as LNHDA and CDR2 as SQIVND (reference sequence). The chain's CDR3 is CASSPTGIYYEQYF. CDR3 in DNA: TGTGCCAGTAGCCCTACCGGGATCTACTACGAGCAGTACTTC.

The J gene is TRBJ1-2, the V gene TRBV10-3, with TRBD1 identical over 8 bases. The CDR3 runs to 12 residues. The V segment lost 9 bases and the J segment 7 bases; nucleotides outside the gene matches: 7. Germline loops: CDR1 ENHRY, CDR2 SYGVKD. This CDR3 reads CAMGQATPGYTF. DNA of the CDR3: TGTGCCATGGGACAGGCCACTCCTGGCTACACCTTC.